This T cell receptor beta chain is from a study of cytomegalovirus exposure and HLA in healthy donors. Study at large: The study placed 70% to 90% of its roughly 410 genotyped donors in the Caucasian-associated ancestry cluster.

General study findings and limits: Follow-up analysis later connected one missense variant in DCLRE1C with trimming of TCR beta V- and J-genes.

In regard to this clone: Antigen unknown.

The CDR3 runs to 16 residues. V lost 1 base and J lost 4, with 13 bases in between. The V gene's germline CDR1 is SGHAT and CDR2 FQNNGV. Donors had nominal health at sampling but likely had unrecorded immune exposures. PCR primers comprised 60 Vbeta and 13 Jbeta primers. The assay was immunoSEQ multiplex PCR, and TCRdb's table has in-frame clones only and misses some. The table shows hundreds of thousands of clones, with approximately 88% occurring only once. This sequence joins TRBV11-2 and TRBJ1-4, with D maybe TRBD1 (5 bases). The sequencing sample was made of PBMCs. This TCR was recovered from a boy aged 2 to 10 in good health and CMV-seronegative. The CDR3 coding sequence is TGTGCCAGCAGCTTAGTGTCAGGGTCTGGTAATGAAAAACTGTTTTTT. Protein product: CASSLVSGSGNEKLFF.